This T cell receptor beta chain was recovered during a study of OX40 agonist ivuxolimab in advanced cancers. As for the study in general: Partial responses were observed in three patients, of whom one had hepatocellular carcinoma and two had cutaneous melanoma. Overall study results and limits: CD8+ T cells were the subset that, on average, had more expanded clones than CD4+. Clonal expansion by week 6 occurred in CD4+ and CD8+ blood T cells (at 0.1 to 3.0 mg/kg).

Sequencing was performed with immunoSEQ multiplex PCR; in TCRdb, only in-frame clones are kept and a portion is missing. Of just over 95,000 clones in the sample, approximately 86% were seen once. This clone was found a few times. Its antigen is not identified. From germline, CDR1 is LNHDA and CDR2 SQIVND (reference sequence). CDR3 length: 11 residues. Trimming stripped 7 bases from V and 8 bases from J, with 8 bases between. The sequences come from CD4+ or CD8+ T cells sorted from blood, collected in a trial of the OX40 agonist ivuxolimab. This receptor was taken from an adult with an advanced solid tumor such as melanoma, head and neck, liver or kidney cancer. J is TRBJ1-4 and V is TRBV19; D gene ambiguous. CDR3 amino acids: CASTEREKLFF. CDR3 nucleotide sequence: TGTGCCAGTACCGAAAGAGAAAAACTGTTTTTT.